The subject of this entry is one T cell receptor (beta chain). Germline and junction disagree at one end, which may indicate a read error. Profiling relied on immunoSEQ multiplex PCR, and the TCRdb table lists in-frame clones only, not all of them. The data show about 150,000 clones, around 90% seen once. The data were taken from a study of control samples from healthy donors and cancer patients. Per germline, CDR1 KGHDR and CDR2 SFDVKD. This CDR3 spans 11 amino acids. This chain joins TRBV24-1 and TRBJ2-5; D uncertain. Sequencing was performed on blood. This TCR came from a man aged 25 to 40 in good health. The CDR3, as DNA: TGTGCCACCGAAATCGCAGAGGCCCAGTACTTC. It codes for CATEIAEAQYF.